These T cell receptor beta chains were read from a single sample in a study of blood T cell repertoires in COVID-19. TCRdb's copy holds only in-frame clones and misses some; the assay was immunoSEQ multiplex PCR. This table holds approximately 26,000 clones, approximately 77% found once. The sample comprised peripheral blood. These receptors were obtained from a man older than 75 with active or convalescent COVID-19. CDR3s include the opening cysteine and the closing phenylalanine or tryptophan. The D gene is left open where the match is weak. The listing skips clone size in some rows; elsewhere it reads once, few, many or a size class.

size | J | V | D | CDR3 | DNA
few | TRBJ1-6 | TRBV28 | TRBD1 | CASSFSRGSNSPLHF | TGTGCCAGCAGTTTTTCCAGGGGGTCTAATTCACCCCTCCACTTT
. | TRBJ2-1 | TRBV7-2 | . | CASSLGGRSYNEQFF | TGTGCCAGCAGCTTAGGTGGGCGTTCCTACAATGAGCAGTTCTTC
. | TRBJ1-3 | TRBV5-1 | . | CASSPTGLSGNTIYF | TGCGCCAGCAGCCCAACAGGGCTCTCTGGAAACACCATATATTTT
. | TRBJ2-3 | TRBV5-1 | TRBD2 | CASSPIPSGGSTDTQYF | TGCGCCAGCAGCCCTATCCCTAGCGGGGGGAGCACAGATACGCAGTATTTT
. | TRBJ2-1 | TRBV7-2 | TRBD1 | CASSRTPGQGLNEQFF | TGTGCCAGCAGCAGGACTCCGGGACAGGGGTTGAATGAGCAGTTCTTC
once | TRBJ1-4 | TRBV2 | TRBD1 | CASSGDRGVNEKLFF | TGTGCCAGCAGTGGGGACAGGGGGGTAAATGAAAAACTGTTTTTT
few | TRBJ2-1 | TRBV13 | . | CASSLRGLNEQFF | TGTGCCAGCAGCCTCAGGGGATTAAATGAGCAGTTCTTC
. | TRBJ1-2 | TRBV27 | . | CASSSSVAYGYTF | TGTGCCAGCAGTTCCTCAGTGGCCTATGGCTACACCTTC
. | TRBJ2-1 | TRBV2 | TRBD1 | CASSDRGLSSYNEQFF | TGTGCCAGCAGCGACAGGGGGCTTAGCTCCTACAATGAGCAGTTCTTC
once | TRBJ1-3 | TRBV15 | TRBD1 | CATSRKGQGRSGNTIYF | TGTGCCACCAGCAGGAAAGGACAGGGACGCTCTGGAAACACCATATATTTT
. | TRBJ1-1 | TRBV15 | . | CATSRDSMFGTEAFF | TGTGCCACCAGCAGAGATAGTATGTTCGGGACTGAAGCTTTCTTT
. | TRBJ2-7 | TRBV6-2/TRBV6-3 | . | CASSYSNSYEQYF | TGTGCCAGCAGTTACTCGAACAGCTACGAGCAGTACTTC
. | TRBJ1-1 | TRBV19 | . | CASRIRGVGTEAFF | TGTGCCAGTAGAATTCGGGGAGTGGGCACTGAAGCTTTCTTT
. | TRBJ2-3 | TRBV4-3 | TRBD2 | CASSQGGTSPADTQYF | TGCGCCAGCAGCCAAGGAGGGACTAGCCCTGCAGATACGCAGTATTTT
. | TRBJ1-1 | TRBV20-1 | . | CSASRRGTEAFF | TGCAGTGCTAGTAGGAGGGGAACTGAAGCTTTCTTT
. | TRBJ2-2 | TRBV15 | . | CATSRDWGGGGELFF | TGTGCCACCAGCAGAGACTGGGGAGGCGGCGGGGAGCTGTTTTTT
. | TRBJ1-1 | TRBV5-6 | . | CASSRTGNTEAFF | TGTGCCAGCAGCCGAACAGGGAACACTGAAGCTTTCTTT
. | TRBJ2-1 | TRBV11-2 | TRBD2 | CASSSTSGGGPHEQFF | TGTGCCAGCAGCTCCACTAGTGGCGGGGGGCCACATGAGCAGTTCTTC
. | TRBJ2-3 | TRBV21-1 | . | CASSYPWTSRTQDTDTQYF | TGTGCCAGCAGCTACCCTTGGACTAGTCGTACTCAAGACACAGATACGCAGTATTTT
. | TRBJ2-1 | TRBV7-7 | TRBD2 | CASSAGGSSYNEQFF | TGTGCCAGCAGCGCCGGCGGGAGCTCCTACAATGAGCAGTTCTTC
once | TRBJ2-3 | TRBV2 | TRBD2 | CASSETSGVNTQYF | TGTGCCAGCAGTGAGACTAGCGGGGTGAATACGCAGTATTTT
. | TRBJ2-7 | TRBV11-3 | . | CASSRSLGEQYF | TGTGCCAGCAGCCGTAGTCTCGGGGAGCAGTACTTC
. | TRBJ2-7 | TRBV18 | . | CASSSRGDEQYF | TGTGCCAGCTCATCCCGGGGAGACGAGCAGTACTTC
. | TRBJ2-7 | TRBV15 | . | CATSRARQSSYEQYF | TGTGCCACCAGCAGGGCCCGACAGAGTTCCTACGAGCAGTACTTC
few | TRBJ2-7 | TRBV11-2 | TRBD2 | CASSLRLASGRPTYEQYF | TGTGCCAGCAGCTTACGGTTGGCTAGCGGGAGGCCGACCTACGAGCAGTACTTC
. | TRBJ2-7 | TRBV20-1 | TRBD2 | CSASGLAGGERTYEQYF | TGCAGTGCCAGTGGACTAGCGGGAGGGGAGAGGACCTACGAGCAGTACTTC
. | TRBJ1-1 | TRBV12-3/TRBV12-4 | . | CASSFWSRTEAFF | TGTGCCAGCAGTTTTTGGTCTAGAACTGAAGCTTTCTTT
. | TRBJ1-1 | TRBV7-6 | . | CASSQAGFSFADTEAFF | TGTGCCAGCAGCCAAGCGGGGTTTAGTTTTGCCGACACTGAAGCTTTCTTT
. | TRBJ2-5 | TRBV2 | TRBD1 | CASSATGNEKTQYF | TGTGCCAGCAGTGCGACAGGGAACGAAAAGACCCAGTACTTC
. | TRBJ1-5 | TRBV7-2 | . | CASSSGGVGVNQPQHF | TGTGCCAGCAGCTCCGGAGGGGTGGGAGTCAATCAGCCCCAGCATTTT
. | TRBJ2-1 | TRBV5-1 | TRBD1 | CASSLQGQGVNEQFF | TGCGCCAGCAGCCTTCAGGGACAGGGAGTTAATGAGCAGTTCTTC
. | TRBJ2-7 | TRBV3-1/TRBV3-2 | . | CASSQVTGEQYF | TGTGCCAGCAGCCAAGTAACAGGCGAGCAGTACTTC
. | TRBJ1-1 | TRBV10-3 | TRBD1 | CAIRSGTGFTEAFF | TGTGCCATCAGGTCCGGGACAGGGTTCACTGAAGCTTTCTTT
. | TRBJ1-5 | TRBV5-1 | TRBD1 | CASSLGGQALGPQHF | TGCGCCAGCAGCTTGGGGGGACAGGCTTTAGGCCCCCAGCATTTT
. | TRBJ2-1 | TRBV2 | . | CASSKTSAEQFF | TGTGCCAGCAGTAAGACTAGTGCTGAGCAGTTCTTC
. | TRBJ2-1 | TRBV19 | . | CASSISSYEQFF | TGTGCCAGTAGCATATCTAGTTATGAGCAGTTCTTC
. | TRBJ2-7 | TRBV7-3 | TRBD2 | CASSLTAAGGTYEQYF | TGTGCCAGCAGCTTAACCGCGGCGGGGGGAACCTACGAGCAGTACTTC
. | TRBJ2-7 | TRBV15 | TRBD1 | CATGQGFHEQYF | TGTGCCACCGGACAGGGGTTCCACGAGCAGTACTTC
once | TRBJ2-7 | TRBV2 | TRBD2 | CASRFTSGGSSYEQYF | TGTGCCAGCAGGTTCACTAGCGGGGGAAGCTCCTACGAGCAGTACTTC
. | TRBJ1-1 | TRBV5-1 | . | CASRDRFEGNTEAFF | TGCGCCAGCAGGGACCGTTTTGAGGGGAACACTGAAGCTTTCTTT
once | TRBJ1-2 | TRBV5-4 | TRBD1 | CASSLESGQGVVYGYTF | TGTGCCAGCAGCTTGGAGTCGGGACAGGGTGTTGTCTATGGCTACACCTTC
. | TRBJ2-7 | TRBV9 | TRBD2 | CAPSQRETYEQYF | TGTGCCCCCTCTCAGCGGGAGACCTACGAGCAGTACTTC
. | TRBJ1-1 | TRBV10-1 | . | CASSPSTGIWNTEAFF | TGCGCCAGCAGTCCTTCTACAGGAATCTGGAACACTGAAGCTTTCTTT
once | TRBJ1-2 | TRBV19 | . | CASSDNVYGYTF | TGTGCCAGTAGTGACAACGTCTATGGCTACACCTTC
. | TRBJ1-5 | TRBV27 | TRBD1 | CASSRGQGRGVSNQPQHF | TGTGCCAGCAGTAGGGGACAGGGGAGAGGGGTTAGCAATCAGCCCCAGCATTTT
. | TRBJ2-2 | TRBV19 | TRBD1 | CASSRDSNTGELFF | TGTGCCAGTAGTAGGGACAGCAACACCGGGGAGCTGTTTTTT
. | TRBJ2-3 | TRBV27 | TRBD1 | CASSSKLGQGSGDTQYF | TGTGCCAGCAGTTCCAAATTGGGACAGGGGTCGGGAGATACGCAGTATTTT
once | TRBJ1-1 | TRBV6-2/TRBV6-3 | . | CASSDAQVSTEAFF | TGTGCCAGCAGTGATGCACAGGTTTCCACTGAAGCTTTCTTT
. | TRBJ2-7 | TRBV3-1/TRBV3-2 | . | CASSPAVGRGREQYF | TGTGCCAGCAGCCCAGCAGTTGGCAGGGGTCGAGAGCAGTACTTC
. | TRBJ1-5 | TRBV4-3 | . | CASSQDSVEGNQPQHF | TGCGCCAGCAGCCAAGATTCGGTGGAGGGTAATCAGCCCCAGCATTTT
once | TRBJ2-5 | TRBV21-1 | . | CASSKRGGHPTQETQYF | TGTGCCAGCAGCAAAAGGGGGGGGCATCCTACCCAAGAGACCCAGTACTTC
. | TRBJ1-6 | TRBV28 | . | CASSLAGNSPLHF | TGTGCCAGCAGTTTAGCAGGGAATTCACCCCTCCACTTT
. | TRBJ2-2 | TRBV27 | TRBD1 | CASSLSTTGTGYTGELFF | TGTGCCAGCAGTTTATCAACCACCGGGACAGGGTACACCGGGGAGCTGTTTTTT
once | TRBJ1-3 | TRBV28 | TRBD1 | CASSGTGPRNTIYF | TGTGCCAGCAGTGGGACAGGGCCTAGAAACACCATATATTTT
. | TRBJ2-2 | TRBV4-1 | TRBD2 | CASSRGLAGLPGELFF | TGCGCCAGCAGCCGAGGACTAGCGGGACTGCCCGGGGAGCTGTTTTTT
. | TRBJ2-7 | TRBV2 | . | CASTLLRGEQYF | TGTGCCAGCACCTTACTGAGAGGGGAGCAGTACTTC
. | TRBJ2-1 | TRBV29-1 | . | CSVGAGLINEQFF | TGCAGCGTCGGCGCTGGACTAATCAATGAGCAGTTCTTC
. | TRBJ1-6 | TRBV20-1 | . | CSASLTGSSYNSPLHF | TGCAGTGCTAGTCTCACAGGGAGCTCCTATAATTCACCCCTCCACTTT
once | TRBJ1-1 | TRBV15 | . | CATSRARLQGLANTEAFF | TGTGCCACCAGCAGGGCTCGACTACAGGGTTTGGCGAACACTGAAGCTTTCTTT